The T cell receptor (beta chain) described here comes from a study of somatic mutations in cytotoxic T cells in rheumatoid arthritis. Study details: Prior to any treatment and right after diagnosis, patient blood (roughly 30 ml EDTA) was drawn. General study points: CD8+ T cells showed clonality that did not differ significantly between patients with rheumatoid arthritis and age-matched healthy controls. What antigens the expanded CD8+ clones targeted remained unknown.

The assay was immunoSEQ multiplex PCR, and TCRdb's table has in-frame clones only and misses some. Seen here are some 9,900 clones, just under 85% observed once, and the top ten hold roughly 8%. The study pulled out CD4+ and CD8+ cells with positive magnetic bead selection and then checked their purity by flow cytometry. Germline CDR1 reads SGDLS; CDR2 reads YYNGEE. This CDR3 spans 15 amino acids. V shed 4 bases and J 8 bases; nucleotides not matched to a gene: 9. As regards this clone: The antigen remains unidentified.

The sequenced sample consisted of CD8+ T cells sorted from blood. V and J are TRBV9 and TRBJ1-4, with TRBD1 matching 9 bases. The clonotype was recovered from an adult with rheumatoid arthritis. CDR3 sequence reads: CASSKDRGPMEKLFF. The CDR3 region has the DNA TGTGCCAGCAGCAAGGACAGGGGACCGATGGAAAAACTGTTTTTT.